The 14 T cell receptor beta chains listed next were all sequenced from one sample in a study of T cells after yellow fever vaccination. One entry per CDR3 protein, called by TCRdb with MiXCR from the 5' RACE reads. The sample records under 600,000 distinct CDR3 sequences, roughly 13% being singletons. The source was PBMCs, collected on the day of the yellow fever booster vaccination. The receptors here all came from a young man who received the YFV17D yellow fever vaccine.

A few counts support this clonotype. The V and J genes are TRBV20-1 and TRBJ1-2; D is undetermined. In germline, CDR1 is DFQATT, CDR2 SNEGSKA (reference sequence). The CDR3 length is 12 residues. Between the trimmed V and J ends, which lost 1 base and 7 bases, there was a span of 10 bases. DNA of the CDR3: TGCAGTGCTAGAGTAGGGAGCGGTGGCTACACCTTC. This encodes CSARVGSGGYTF.

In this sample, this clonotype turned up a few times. CDR3 sequence: CASSVTENGNTIYF. The DNA for the CDR3 is TGTGCCAGCAGCGTTACAGAGAACGGAAACACCATATATTTT. The J gene is TRBJ1-3, the V gene TRBV9; D ambiguous. CDR3 length: 14 residues. Germline V gene lookup returns CDR1 SGDLS and CDR2 YYNGEE. The V and J ends lost 2 bases and 4 bases respectively, with 10 bases between them.

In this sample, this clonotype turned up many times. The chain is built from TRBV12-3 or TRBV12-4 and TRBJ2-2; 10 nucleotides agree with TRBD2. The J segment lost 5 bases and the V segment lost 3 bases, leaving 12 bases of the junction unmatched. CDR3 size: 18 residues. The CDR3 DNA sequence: TGTGCCAGCAGTTTCCAAAGCGGGGGGGCTGCGATTACCGGGGAGCTGTTTTTT. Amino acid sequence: CASSFQSGGAAITGELFF.

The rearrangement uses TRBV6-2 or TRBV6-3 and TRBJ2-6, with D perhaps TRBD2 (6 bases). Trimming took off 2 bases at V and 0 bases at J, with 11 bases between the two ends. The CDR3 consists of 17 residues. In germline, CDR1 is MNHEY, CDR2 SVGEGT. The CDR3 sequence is CASSYGGLSSGANVLTF. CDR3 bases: TGTGCCAGCAGTTACGGAGGGCTTAGCTCTGGGGCCAACGTCCTGACTTTC.

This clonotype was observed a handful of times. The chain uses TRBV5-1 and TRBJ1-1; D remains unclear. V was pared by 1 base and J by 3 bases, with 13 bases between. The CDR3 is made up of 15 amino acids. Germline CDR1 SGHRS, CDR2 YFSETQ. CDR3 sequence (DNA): TGCGCCAGCAGCTTGAGTTCCATTAGGGACACTGAAGCTTTCTTT. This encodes CASSLSSIRDTEAFF.

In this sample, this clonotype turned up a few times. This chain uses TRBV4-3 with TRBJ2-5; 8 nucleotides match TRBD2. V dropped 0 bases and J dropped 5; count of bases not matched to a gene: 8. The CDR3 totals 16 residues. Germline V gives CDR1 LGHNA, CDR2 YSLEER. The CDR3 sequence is CASSQDRVAGLETQYF. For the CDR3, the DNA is TGCGCCAGCAGCCAAGATAGGGTAGCGGGATTGGAGACCCAGTACTTC.

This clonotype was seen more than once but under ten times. CDR3 protein: CASSLGTGHGELFF. CDR3 nucleotide sequence: TGTGCCAGCAGCTTAGGGACAGGGCACGGGGAGCTGTTTTTT. The chain has TRBV7-3 and TRBJ2-2; TRBD1 matches 9 bases. The CDR3 covers 14 residues. Looked up from germline, CDR1 is SGHTA and CDR2 is FQGTGA. The V segment lost 2 bases and the J segment 7 bases; nucleotides outside the gene matches: 2. Complete variable domain (other parts from reference TRBV7-3 and TRBJ2-2): GAGVSQTPSNKVTEKGKYVELRCDPISGHTALYWYRQSLGQGPEFLIYFQGTGAADDSGLPNDRFFAVRPEGSVSTLKIQRTERGDSAVYLCASSLGTGHGELFFGEGSRLTVL.

CDR3 residues: CSARRGAENTEAFF. As DNA, the CDR3 is TGCAGTGCTAGGCGGGGGGCAGAAAACACTGAAGCTTTCTTT. The rearrangement uses TRBV20-1 and TRBJ1-1; a weak D match, TRBD1 (6 bases). CDR1 and CDR2 (germline): DFQATT, SNEGSKA (reference sequence). This CDR3 is built from 14 residues. Trimming cost V 3 bases and J 2 bases, with 13 bases left between them.

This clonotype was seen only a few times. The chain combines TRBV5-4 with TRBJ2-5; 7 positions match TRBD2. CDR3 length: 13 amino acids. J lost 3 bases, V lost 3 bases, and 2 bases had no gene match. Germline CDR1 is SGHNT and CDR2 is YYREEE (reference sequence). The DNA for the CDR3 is TGTGCCAGCAGCTCCGGGACTAAAGAGACCCAGTACTTC. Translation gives CASSSGTKETQYF. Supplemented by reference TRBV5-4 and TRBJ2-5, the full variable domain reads ETGVTQSPTHLIKTRGQQVTLRCSSQSGHNTVSWYQQALGQGPQFIFQYYREEENGRGNFPPRFSGLQFPNYSSELNVNALELDDSALYLCASSSGTKETQYFGPGTRLLVL.

This CDR3 is CASRTSGRQQETQYF. Written as DNA, the CDR3 is TGTGCCAGCAGGACTAGCGGGAGGCAGCAAGAGACCCAGTACTTC. This sequence joins TRBV6-1 and TRBJ2-5; the match to TRBD2 covers 13 bases. J was trimmed by 2 bases and V by 6 bases; bases with no gene match: 3. The CDR3 loop spans 15 amino acids. Germline CDR1 is MNHNS and CDR2 is SASEGT.

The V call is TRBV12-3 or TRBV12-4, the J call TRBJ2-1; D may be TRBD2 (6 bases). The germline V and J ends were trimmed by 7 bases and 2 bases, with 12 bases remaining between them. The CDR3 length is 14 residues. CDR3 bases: TGTGCCAGCAACCACGGGAGCCCCTACAATGAGCAGTTCTTC. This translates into CASNHGSPYNEQFF.

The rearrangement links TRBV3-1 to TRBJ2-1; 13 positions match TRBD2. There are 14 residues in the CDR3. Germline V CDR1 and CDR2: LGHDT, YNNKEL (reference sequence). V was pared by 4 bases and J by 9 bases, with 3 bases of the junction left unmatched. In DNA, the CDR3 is TGTGCCAGCAGCCTGGGACTAGCGGGATTTGAGCAGTTCTTC. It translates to CASSLGLAGFEQFF.

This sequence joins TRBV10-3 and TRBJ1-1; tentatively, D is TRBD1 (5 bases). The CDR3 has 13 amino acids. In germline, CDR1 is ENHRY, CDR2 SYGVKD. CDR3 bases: TGTACCGTCTCCCCCGGGGCAAACACTGAAGCTTTCTTT. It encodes CTVSPGANTEAFF.

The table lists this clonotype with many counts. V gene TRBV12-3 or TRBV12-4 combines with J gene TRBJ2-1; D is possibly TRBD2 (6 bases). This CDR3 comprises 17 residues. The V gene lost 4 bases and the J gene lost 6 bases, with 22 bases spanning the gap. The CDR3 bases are TGTGCCAGCAGTTCAAGAACCCCGGGACTCCGGGCCAATGAGCAGTTCTTC. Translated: CASSSRTPGLRANEQFF.